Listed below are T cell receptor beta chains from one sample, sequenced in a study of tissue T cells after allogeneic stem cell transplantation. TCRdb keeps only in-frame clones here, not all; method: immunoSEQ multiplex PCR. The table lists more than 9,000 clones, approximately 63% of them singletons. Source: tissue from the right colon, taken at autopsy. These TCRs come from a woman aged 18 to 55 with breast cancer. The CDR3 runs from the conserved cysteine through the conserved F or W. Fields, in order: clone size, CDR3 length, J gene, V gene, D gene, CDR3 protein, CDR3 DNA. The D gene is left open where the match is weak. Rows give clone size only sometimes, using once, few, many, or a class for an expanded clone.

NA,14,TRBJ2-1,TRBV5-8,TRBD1,CASRDRGGYNEQFF,TGTGCCAGCAGGGACAGGGGCGGGTACAATGAACAGTTCTTC
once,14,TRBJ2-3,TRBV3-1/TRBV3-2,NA,CASSHRGAADTQYF,TGTGCCAGCAGCCATCGGGGGGCCGCAGATACGCAGTATTTT
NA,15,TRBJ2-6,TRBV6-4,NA,CASSDENSGANVLTF,TGTGCCAGCAGTGACGAGAACTCTGGGGCCAACGTCCTGACTTTC
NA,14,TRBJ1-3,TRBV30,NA,CAWSSTRSGNTIYF,TGTGCCTGGAGTTCCACCCGCTCTGGAAACACCATATATTTT
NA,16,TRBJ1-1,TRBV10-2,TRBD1,CASSAGTGGSYTEAFF,TGCGCCAGCAGTGCCGGGACAGGGGGCTCGTACACTGAAGCTTTCTTT
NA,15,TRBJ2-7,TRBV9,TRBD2,CASSVGGLAGYEQYF,TGTGCCAGCAGCGTAGGAGGGCTAGCGGGCTACGAGCAGTACTTC
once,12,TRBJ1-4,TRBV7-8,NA,CASSYSYEKLFF,TGTGCCAGCAGCTACTCTTATGAAAAACTGTTTTTT
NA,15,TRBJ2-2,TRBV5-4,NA,CASSLLGGNTGELFF,TGTGCCAGCAGCTTGCTAGGGGGGAACACCGGGGAGCTGTTTTTT
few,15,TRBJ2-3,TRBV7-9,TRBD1,CASRLRGPGLYTQYF,TGTGCCAGCAGACTCAGGGGGCCGGGGCTGTATACGCAGTATTTT
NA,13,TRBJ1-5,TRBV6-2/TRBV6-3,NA,CASSYNAEEPQHF,TGTGCCAGCAGTTACAACGCCGAGGAGCCCCAGCATTTT
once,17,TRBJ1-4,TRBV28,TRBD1,CASSLSTGGTTNEKLFF,TGTGCCAGCAGTTTATCCACAGGGGGTACAACTAATGAAAAACTGTTTTTT
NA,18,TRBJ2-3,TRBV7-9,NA,CASSSEAIGGGSTDTQYF,TGTGCCAGCAGCTCAGAGGCAATAGGGGGTGGGAGCACAGATACGCAGTATTTT
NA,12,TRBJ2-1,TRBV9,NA,CASSDLSNEQFF,TGTGCCAGCAGCGACCTCTCCAATGAGCAGTTCTTC
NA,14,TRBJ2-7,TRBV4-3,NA,CASSQALATHEQYF,TGCGCCAGCAGCCAAGCGCTAGCGACCCACGAGCAGTACTTC
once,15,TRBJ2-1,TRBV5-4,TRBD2,CASSLPGTSGDEQFF,TGTGCCAGCAGTTTACCCGGGACTAGCGGGGATGAGCAGTTCTTC
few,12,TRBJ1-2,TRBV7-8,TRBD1,CASSRQGYGYTF,TGTGCCAGCAGCCGACAGGGGTATGGCTACACCTTC
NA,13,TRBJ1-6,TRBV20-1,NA,CSASVAGDSPLHF,TGCAGTGCTAGTGTGGCAGGGGATTCACCCCTCCACTTT
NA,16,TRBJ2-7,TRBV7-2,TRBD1,CASSFSGTGGGHEQYF,TGTGCCAGCAGCTTCTCCGGGACAGGGGGCGGCCACGAGCAGTACTTC
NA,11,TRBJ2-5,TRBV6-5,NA,CASGGRETQYF,TGTGCCAGCGGGGGCCGTGAGACCCAGTACTTC
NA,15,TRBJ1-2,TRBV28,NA,CASSLFGGFYYGYTF,TGTGCCAGCAGTTTATTCGGCGGGTTTTACTATGGCTACACCTTC
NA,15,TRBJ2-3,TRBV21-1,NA,CASSSRGRSTDTQYF,TGTGCCAGCAGCAGCCGGGGCAGATCCACAGATACGCAGTATTTT
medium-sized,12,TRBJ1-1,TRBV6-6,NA,CASSPEATEAFF,TGTGCCAGCAGCCCTGAAGCCACTGAAGCTTTCTTT
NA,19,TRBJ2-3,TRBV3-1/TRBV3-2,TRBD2,CASSQVNQALAGGLDTQYF,TGTGCCAGCAGCCAAGTTAACCAGGCACTAGCGGGAGGATTGGATACGCAGTATTTT
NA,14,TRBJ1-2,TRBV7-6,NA,CASSLARGLGGYTF,TGTGCCAGCAGCTTAGCGAGGGGATTGGGGGGCTACACCTTC
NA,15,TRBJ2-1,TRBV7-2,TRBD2,CASSQGLAGVNEQFF,TGTGCCAGCAGCCAGGGACTAGCGGGGGTTAATGAGCAGTTCTTC
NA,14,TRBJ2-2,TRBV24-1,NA,CATSPVGGTGELFF,TGTGCCACCAGTCCTGTTGGGGGAACCGGGGAGCTGTTTTTT
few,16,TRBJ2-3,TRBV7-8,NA,CASSLQTRVRTDTQYF,TGTGCCAGCAGCCTCCAGACCAGGGTCCGCACAGATACGCAGTATTTT
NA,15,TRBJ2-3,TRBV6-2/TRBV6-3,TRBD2,CASGPGGGRADTQYF,TGTGCCAGCGGCCCCGGGGGGGGGCGCGCAGATACGCAGTATTTT
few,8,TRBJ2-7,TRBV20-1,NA,CSADEQYF,TGCAGTGCTGACGAGCAGTACTTC
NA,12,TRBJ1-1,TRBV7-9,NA,CASSLARDEAFF,TGTGCCAGCAGCTTAGCGAGGGATGAAGCTTTCTTT
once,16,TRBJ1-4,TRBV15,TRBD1,CATSTRDRVRGEKLFF,TGTGCCACCAGCACCCGGGACAGGGTTAGAGGGGAAAAACTGTTTTTT
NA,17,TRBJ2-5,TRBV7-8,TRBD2,CASSPGEAAGARRTQYF,TGTGCCAGCAGCCCAGGGGAGGCAGCGGGGGCCCGCCGGACCCAGTACTTC
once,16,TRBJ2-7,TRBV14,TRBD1,CASSQELMGQGNEQYF,TGTGCCAGCAGCCAAGAATTGATGGGACAGGGAAACGAGCAGTACTTC
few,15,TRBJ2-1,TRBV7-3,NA,CASSPLAGSYNEQFF,TGTGCCAGCAGCCCCCTGGCAGGCTCCTACAATGAGCAGTTCTTC
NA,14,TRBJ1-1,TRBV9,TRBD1,CASSERTGRTEAFF,TGTGCCAGCAGCGAGCGGACAGGGAGGACTGAAGCTTTCTTT
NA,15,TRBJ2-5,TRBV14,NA,CASSRKVALQETQYF,TGTGCCAGCAGCCGTAAGGTAGCGTTACAAGAGACCCAGTACTTC
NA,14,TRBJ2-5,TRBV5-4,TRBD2,CASSLGTSQETQYF,TGTGCCAGCAGCTTGGGGACTAGTCAAGAGACCCAGTACTTC
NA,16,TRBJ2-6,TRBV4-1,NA,CASSPGPSSGANVLTF,TGCGCCAGCAGCCCCGGGCCCTCCTCTGGGGCCAACGTCCTGACTTTC
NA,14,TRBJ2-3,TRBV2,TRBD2,CASDSRGTTDTQYF,TGTGCCAGCGATTCGCGGGGGACCACAGATACGCAGTATTTT
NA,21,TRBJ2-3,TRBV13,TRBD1,CASSRKLSGTGDLLSTDTQYF,TGTGCCAGCAGCAGAAAGCTGTCCGGGACAGGGGACCTGCTAAGCACAGATACGCAGTATTTT
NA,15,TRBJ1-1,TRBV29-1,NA,CSGDNRRVGGTEAFF,TGCAGCGGCGATAATCGCAGGGTGGGGGGCACTGAAGCTTTCTTT
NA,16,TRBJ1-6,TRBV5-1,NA,CASSDGGVRGNSPLHF,TGCGCCAGCAGCGACGGGGGCGTCCGGGGTAATTCACCCCTCCACTTT
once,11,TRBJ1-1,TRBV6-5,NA,CATVNRNEAFF,TGTGCCACCGTAAACCGTAATGAAGCTTTCTTT
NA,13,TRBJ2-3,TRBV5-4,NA,CASSFKGADTQYF,TGTGCCAGCAGCTTCAAAGGGGCAGATACGCAGTATTTT
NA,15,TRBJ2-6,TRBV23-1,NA,CASSQGDSGANVLTF,TGCGCCAGCAGTCAGGGGGACTCTGGGGCCAACGTCCTGACTTTC
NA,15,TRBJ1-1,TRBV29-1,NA,CSAKGAGARITEAFF,TGCAGCGCCAAAGGAGCGGGGGCGAGGATAACTGAAGCTTTCTTT
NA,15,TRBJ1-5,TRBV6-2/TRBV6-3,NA,CASSSTRGGNQPQHF,TGTGCCAGCAGCTCGACCAGGGGTGGCAATCAGCCCCAGCATTTT
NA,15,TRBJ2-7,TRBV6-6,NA,CASSFVSRGSYEQYF,TGTGCCAGCAGTTTCGTTTCCCGGGGGTCCTACGAGCAGTACTTC
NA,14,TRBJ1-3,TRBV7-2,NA,CASRRDTSGNTIYF,TGTGCCAGCAGGAGGGACACCTCTGGAAACACCATATATTTT
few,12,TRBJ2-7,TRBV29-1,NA,CSVGTSTGEQYF,TGCAGCGTTGGGACATCCACGGGCGAGCAGTACTTC